The next 32 T cell receptor beta chains were all read from a single sample in a study of TIL therapy for anti-PD-1-resistant metastatic lung cancer. The libraries were made with immunoSEQ v3. Generated by immunoSEQ multiplex PCR, the TCRdb table keeps only in-frame clones and is missing some. The repertoire holds about 50,000 clones, with around 86% as singletons. Documented time point: pre-treatment sample, taken before nivolumab and TIL therapy. This specimen consisted of blood, obtained at baseline. These receptors all come from a person aged 25 to 85 with non-small cell lung cancer.

V gene TRBV3-1 (or the pseudogene TRBV3-2) combines with J gene TRBJ2-1; 7 bases are shared with TRBD2. In germline, CDR1 is LGHDT, CDR2 YNNKEL (reference sequence). With V trimmed by 1 base and J by 1 base, 1 base remained unmatched. The CDR3 contains 15 residues. DNA of the CDR3: TGTGCCAGCAGCCAAGGGGACTATTCCTACAATGAGCAGTTCTTC. Encoded protein: CASSQGDYSYNEQFF.

CDR3 protein: CASSNTRDNYNEQFF. The CDR3 bases are TGTGCCAGCAGCAACACCCGGGACAACTACAATGAGCAGTTCTTC. The gene calls are TRBV7-6 and TRBJ2-1, with TRBD1 as a possible D gene (6 bases). The V end lost 5 bases, the J end lost 3 bases, and 14 bases lay between the germline ends. The CDR3 has 15 amino acids. The V gene's germline CDR1 is SGHVS and CDR2 FNYEAQ. Full variable domain (remainder filled in from reference TRBV7-6 and TRBJ2-1): GAGVSQSPRYKVTKRGQDVALRCDPISGHVSLYWYRQALGQGPEFLTYFNYEAQQDKSGLPNDRFSAERPEGSISTLTIQRTEQRDSAMYRCASSNTRDNYNEQFFGPGTRLTVL.

The DNA for the CDR3 is TGTGCCAGCAGCCAAGGATTGAGGGGCGGAACTGGCGAGCAGTACTTC. This codes for CASSQGLRGGTGEQYF. The rearrangement links TRBV14 to TRBJ2-7; D is tentatively TRBD1 or TRBD2 (5 bases each). From germline, CDR1 is SGHDN and CDR2 FVKESK. The CDR3 contains 16 residues. Between the trimmed V and J ends, which lost 1 base and 6 bases, there was a span of 19 bases.

This clone was observed once. The CDR3 loop reads CASRLQGSYNSPLHF. CDR3 coding DNA: TGTGCCAGCAGACTGCAGGGTTCCTATAATTCACCCCTCCACTTT. This chain joins TRBV7-8 and TRBJ1-6; possibly TRBD1 for D (5 bases). Germline CDR1 reads SGHVS; CDR2 reads FQNEAQ. With 6 bases removed from V and 1 base from J, the gap between germline ends came to 10 bases. CDR3 length: 15 residues.

This clone has a handful of counts. The chain carries TRBV10-3 and TRBJ2-2, with D perhaps TRBD2 (5 bases). V was clipped by 4 bases and J by 4 bases, with 16 bases between them. Per the germline V gene, CDR1 is ENHRY and CDR2 is SYGVKD. The CDR3 extends over 16 amino acids. The CDR3 DNA sequence: TGTGCCATCAGTGCATCAACAACCCGGGGCACCGGGGAGCTGTTTTTT. This codes for CAISASTTRGTGELFF.

The chain carries TRBV10-2 and TRBJ2-1, with D perhaps matching TRBD2 (6 bases). The CDR3 length is 16 residues. Trimming took off 6 bases at V and 2 bases at J, with 17 bases between the two ends. Looked up from germline, CDR1 is WSHSY and CDR2 is SAAADI. The CDR3 DNA reads as TGCGCCAGCAGCGCTGGAGGGTCAAGCACCTACAATGAGCAGTTCTTC. The encoded protein is CASSAGGSSTYNEQFF.

The V call is TRBV25-1, the J call TRBJ2-7; D unresolved. The CDR3 is 15 amino acids. Trimming pared 4 bases from V and 1 base from J, leaving 14 bases between. Germline lookup yields CDR1 MGHDK and CDR2 SYGVNS. CDR3 DNA: TGTGCCAGCAGTGCCTCCTCTCTCCGGTCCTACGAGCAGTACTTC. As protein: CASSASSLRSYEQYF.

This sequence joins TRBV15 and TRBJ2-7, with D hard to call. Trimming took 7 bases from V and 5 from J, leaving 15 bases between them. The germline V gene has CDR1 LNHNV and CDR2 YYDKDF (reference sequence). The CDR3 spans 13 residues. DNA for the CDR3: TGTGCCACCAAGAAGGAGCTTTTCGACGAGCAGTACTTC. Protein sequence: CATKKELFDEQYF.

This clone occurred once. The chain uses TRBV27 and TRBJ1-5; 7 positions agree with TRBD1. There are 13 residues in the CDR3. Per germline, CDR1 MNHEY and CDR2 SMNVEV (reference sequence). V lost 5 bases, J lost 8 bases, and 6 bases stayed unmatched. The CDR3 DNA follows: TGTGCCAGCAGTCGCAGGGGGGCAGAGCCCCAGCATTTT. Translating gives CASSRRGAEPQHF.

The gene calls are TRBV3-1 (or the pseudogene TRBV3-2) and TRBJ2-7; D not certain. Germline values: CDR1 LGHDT, CDR2 YNNKEL (reference sequence). The CDR3 has 12 residues. V dropped 1 base and J dropped 5 bases, with 6 bases sitting between them. CDR3 region: CASSQVRNEQYF. As DNA, the CDR3 is TGTGCCAGCAGCCAAGTGCGTAACGAGCAGTACTTC.

The rearrangement links TRBV7-8 to TRBJ2-5, with 9 bases identical to TRBD1. Germline CDR1 reads SGHVS; CDR2 reads FQNEAQ. The CDR3 is made up of 17 amino acids. The V segment lost 5 bases and the J segment 7 bases; nucleotides outside the gene matches: 17. The CDR3 is CASSLPEDRGASGTQYF. Written as DNA, the CDR3 is TGTGCCAGCAGCCTGCCGGAGGACAGGGGCGCCAGCGGGACCCAGTACTTC.

This clone has just one count. V usage is TRBV7-6 and J usage is TRBJ2-1, with TRBD2 identical over 11 bases. Germline V gene data show CDR1 as SGHVS and CDR2 as FNYEAQ. Losses at the gene ends were 2 bases for V and 0 bases for J; bases not matched to a gene: 9. The CDR3 has 19 residues. CDR3 in DNA: TGTGCCAGCAGCTTAAGTCCTAGCGGGGGGCGAGTCTCCTACAATGAGCAGTTCTTC. Amino acids: CASSLSPSGGRVSYNEQFF.

DNA of the CDR3: TGTGCCAGCACGTACAGGACAGCCACAGATACGCAGTATTTT. Translation gives CASTYRTATDTQYF. The chain links TRBV7-8 to TRBJ2-3, with D possibly TRBD1 on 6 matching bases. Trimming shortened V by 7 bases and J by 2 bases, and 13 bases separated the two germline ends. This CDR3 is built from 14 residues. The germline V gene has CDR1 SGHVS and CDR2 FQNEAQ.

V usage is TRBV14 and J usage is TRBJ1-1, with a weak D call TRBD1 (5 bases). The V and J ends lost 3 bases and 3 bases respectively, with 5 bases between them. The CDR3 runs to 12 residues. The germline CDR1 and CDR2 sequences are SGHDN and FVKESK. CDR3 in amino acids: CASSQGHTEAFF. The CDR3 DNA reads TGTGCCAGCAGCCAGGGGCACACTGAAGCTTTCTTT.

This chain connects TRBV7-2 to TRBJ2-7, with TRBD1 matching over 8 bases. The V segment lost 3 bases and the J segment 2 bases; nucleotides outside the gene matches: 3. Germline lookup yields CDR1 SGHTA and CDR2 FQGNSA. This CDR3 has 14 residues. The CDR3 nucleotides read TGTGCCAGCAGCTTTTCGGGACAGGCCTACGAGCAGTACTTC. It specifies CASSFSGQAYEQYF.

CDR3 DNA: TGTGCCAGCAGCTTAGATAGGGACTTAGCGGGGGCCATCCAAGAGACCCAGTACTTC. Translation: CASSLDRDLAGAIQETQYF. J is TRBJ2-5 and V is TRBV11-2; TRBD2 matches at 9 bases. The CDR3 runs 19 residues. The V and J ends lost 0 bases and 1 base, in that order; junction bases with no gene match: 12. Per the germline V gene, CDR1 is SGHAT and CDR2 is FQNNGV.

The J gene is TRBJ2-7, the V gene TRBV4-2; D unresolved. Germline V CDR1 and CDR2: LGHNA, YNFKEQ. Deletions cut 4 bases from V and 4 bases from J, with 17 bases between. The CDR3 consists of 15 residues. The CDR3 DNA reads TGTGCCAGCAGCCCCCGCCGGAGCCCAATATACGAGCAGTACTTC. This gives the protein CASSPRRSPIYEQYF.

V gene TRBV7-9 combines with J gene TRBJ1-5; unclear D gene. Germline CDR1 SEHNR, CDR2 FQNEAQ (reference sequence). The V and J ends lost 3 bases and 9 bases respectively, with 15 bases between them. The CDR3 covers 14 residues. This CDR3 reads CASSFGSPPWPQHF. The CDR3 DNA reads as TGTGCCAGCAGCTTTGGCAGCCCCCCCTGGCCCCAGCATTTT.

The chain uses TRBV6-6 and TRBJ2-3; TRBD2 agrees at 10 bases. The CDR3 is made up of 15 amino acids. The trim removed 10 bases at V and 11 bases at J, leaving 18 bases unmatched. Germline CDR1 reads MNHNY; CDR2 reads SVGAGI (reference sequence). The CDR3 DNA reads as TGTGCCACCCACGCACCGACTTTAGCGGGAGGTGGGCAGTATTTT. The encoded protein is CATHAPTLAGGGQYF.

V and J are TRBV11-3 and TRBJ2-1; 10 bases fit TRBD2. V gave up 1 base and J gave up 8 bases; unmatched junction bases: 5. This CDR3 is built from 15 residues. The germline CDR1 and CDR2 sequences are SGHNT and YENEEA. Here the CDR3 DNA reads TGTGCCAGCAGCTTAGGCCTAGCGGGAGTAGATGAGCAGTTCTTC. Its translation: CASSLGLAGVDEQFF.

The V and J genes are TRBV6-5 and TRBJ1-2; a weak D match, TRBD1 (5 bases). Germline CDR1 and CDR2: MNHEY and SVGAGI. This CDR3 comprises 15 residues. V gave up 4 bases and J gave up 5 bases, with 17 bases separating them. CDR3 loop: CASSSRDATGYGYTF. Written as DNA, the CDR3 is TGTGCCAGCAGTTCCCGGGACGCGACGGGGTATGGCTACACCTTC.

The rearrangement joins TRBV15 to TRBJ2-1; 7 nucleotides match TRBD1. From germline, CDR1 is LNHNV and CDR2 YYDKDF (reference sequence). With V trimmed by 3 bases and J by 1 base, 15 bases remained unmatched. This CDR3 comprises 19 residues. This CDR3 is CATSRNLEGYRGSYNEQFF. The CDR3 DNA reads TGTGCCACCAGCAGGAACCTCGAGGGGTACAGGGGATCCTACAATGAGCAGTTCTTC.

The chain joins TRBV7-2 to TRBJ2-1; D uncertain. The CDR3 has 11 amino acids. Germline V lookup: CDR1 SGHTA, CDR2 FQGNSA. V was shortened by 2 bases and J by 6 bases, with 2 bases between the two germline ends. The DNA of the CDR3 is TGTGCCAGCAGCTTATTCAATGAGCAGTTCTTC. It translates to CASSLFNEQFF. Looking up the rest from reference TRBV7-2 and TRBJ2-1 gives the full variable domain: GAGVSQSPSNKVTEKGKDVELRCDPISGHTALYWYRQSLGQGLEFLIYFQGNSAPDKSGLPSDRFSAERTGGSVSTLTIQRTQQEDSAVYLCASSLFNEQFFGPGTRLTVL.

The chain has TRBV5-1 and TRBJ2-3; perhaps TRBD1 as D (5 bases). This CDR3 has 16 amino acids. V was trimmed by 0 bases and J by 2 bases, leaving 13 bases between them. Germline V CDR1 and CDR2: SGHRS, YFSETQ. This chain's CDR3 is CASSLEVGRVTDTQYF. CDR3 in DNA: TGCGCCAGCAGCTTGGAGGTAGGCAGGGTCACAGATACGCAGTATTTT.

This chain connects TRBV3-1 (or the pseudogene TRBV3-2) to TRBJ1-5; no reliable D call. Germline CDR1 is LGHDT and CDR2 is YNNKEL (reference sequence). This CDR3 comprises 16 residues. V lost 1 base and J lost 3, with 13 bases in between. The CDR3 nucleotides are TGTGCCAGCAGCCAAGCTGGAGGAGGAGACAATCAGCCCCAGCATTTT. It codes for CASSQAGGGDNQPQHF.

The chain is built from TRBV21-1 and TRBJ2-2; TRBD2, the D gene given by the table, was not confirmed from the DNA. TRBV21-1 is classified as a pseudogene. CDR3 length: 14 amino acids. CDR3 nucleotide sequence: TGTGCCAGCAGACCGCCGGGAGACACCGGGGAGCTGTTTTTT. Amino acids: CASRPPGDTGELFF.

The J gene is TRBJ2-7, the V gene TRBV28; D gene unclear. This CDR3 contains 12 residues. V was pared by 4 bases and J by 0 bases, with 4 bases between. Germline lookup yields CDR1 MDHEN and CDR2 SYDVKM. The CDR3 here is CASSSNSYEQYF. CDR3 in DNA: TGTGCCAGCAGTTCCAACTCCTACGAGCAGTACTTC.

The sample holds one count of this clone. This chain links TRBV18 with TRBJ2-5, with TRBD2 matching over 7 bases. The V and J ends lost 3 bases and 1 base, in that order; junction bases with no gene match: 8. The length of the CDR3 is 16 residues. CDR1 is KGHSH and CDR2 is LQKENI in the germline V gene. The CDR3 region is CASSPQEGGTQETQYF. Written as DNA, the CDR3 is TGTGCCAGCTCACCTCAAGAGGGAGGGACCCAAGAGACCCAGTACTTC.

This clone was recorded only once. The chain links TRBV5-1 to TRBJ1-4; no clear D. The CDR3 is made up of 15 amino acids. V was clipped by 1 base and J by 7 bases, with 14 bases between them. Germline CDR1 is SGHRS and CDR2 is YFSETQ. The CDR3 loop reads CASSLSSGVLEKLFF. The CDR3 DNA is TGCGCCAGCAGCTTGAGTTCCGGGGTACTTGAAAAACTGTTTTTT.

The J gene is TRBJ1-2, the V gene TRBV27; D is possibly TRBD1 (5 bases). The CDR3 is 13 residues long. Germline values: CDR1 MNHEY, CDR2 SMNVEV (reference sequence). V was trimmed by 3 bases and J by 5 bases, leaving 10 bases between them. The CDR3 here is CASSFRGAYGYTF. In DNA form, the CDR3 reads TGTGCCAGCAGTTTTAGAGGGGCATATGGCTACACCTTC.

J is TRBJ2-1 and V is TRBV7-8; 9 nucleotides agree with TRBD2. The J segment lost 4 bases and the V segment lost 4 bases, leaving 11 bases of the junction unmatched. The germline V gene encodes CDR1 SGHVS and CDR2 FQNEAQ. This CDR3 is built from 17 residues. The CDR3: CASSSTGRGGFYNEQFF. DNA for the CDR3: TGTGCCAGCAGCTCCACTGGGCGGGGGGGCTTTTACAATGAGCAGTTCTTC.

The rearrangement uses TRBV19 and TRBJ1-5, with 8 bases aligning to TRBD1. Trimming removed 7 bases from V and 9 bases from J; junction bases left unmatched: 5. Germline V CDR1 and CDR2: LNHDA, SQIVND (reference sequence). The CDR3 is made up of 12 amino acids. As DNA, the CDR3 is TGTGCCAGTACGGACAGGGAGGTGCCCCAGCATTTT. As protein: CASTDREVPQHF.